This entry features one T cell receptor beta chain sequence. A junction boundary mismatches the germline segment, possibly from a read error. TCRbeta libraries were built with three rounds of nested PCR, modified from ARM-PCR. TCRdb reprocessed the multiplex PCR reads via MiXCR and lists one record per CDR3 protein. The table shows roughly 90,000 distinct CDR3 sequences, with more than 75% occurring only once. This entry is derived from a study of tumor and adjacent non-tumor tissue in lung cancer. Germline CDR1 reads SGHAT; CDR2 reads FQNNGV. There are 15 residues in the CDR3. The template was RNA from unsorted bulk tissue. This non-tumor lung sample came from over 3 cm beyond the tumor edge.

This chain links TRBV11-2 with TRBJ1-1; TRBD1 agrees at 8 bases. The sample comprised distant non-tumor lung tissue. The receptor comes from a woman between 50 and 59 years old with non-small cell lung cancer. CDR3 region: CASSLEQGADTAAFF. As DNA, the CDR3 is TGTGCCAGCAGCTTAGAGCAGGGGGCGGACACTGCAGCTTTCTTT.